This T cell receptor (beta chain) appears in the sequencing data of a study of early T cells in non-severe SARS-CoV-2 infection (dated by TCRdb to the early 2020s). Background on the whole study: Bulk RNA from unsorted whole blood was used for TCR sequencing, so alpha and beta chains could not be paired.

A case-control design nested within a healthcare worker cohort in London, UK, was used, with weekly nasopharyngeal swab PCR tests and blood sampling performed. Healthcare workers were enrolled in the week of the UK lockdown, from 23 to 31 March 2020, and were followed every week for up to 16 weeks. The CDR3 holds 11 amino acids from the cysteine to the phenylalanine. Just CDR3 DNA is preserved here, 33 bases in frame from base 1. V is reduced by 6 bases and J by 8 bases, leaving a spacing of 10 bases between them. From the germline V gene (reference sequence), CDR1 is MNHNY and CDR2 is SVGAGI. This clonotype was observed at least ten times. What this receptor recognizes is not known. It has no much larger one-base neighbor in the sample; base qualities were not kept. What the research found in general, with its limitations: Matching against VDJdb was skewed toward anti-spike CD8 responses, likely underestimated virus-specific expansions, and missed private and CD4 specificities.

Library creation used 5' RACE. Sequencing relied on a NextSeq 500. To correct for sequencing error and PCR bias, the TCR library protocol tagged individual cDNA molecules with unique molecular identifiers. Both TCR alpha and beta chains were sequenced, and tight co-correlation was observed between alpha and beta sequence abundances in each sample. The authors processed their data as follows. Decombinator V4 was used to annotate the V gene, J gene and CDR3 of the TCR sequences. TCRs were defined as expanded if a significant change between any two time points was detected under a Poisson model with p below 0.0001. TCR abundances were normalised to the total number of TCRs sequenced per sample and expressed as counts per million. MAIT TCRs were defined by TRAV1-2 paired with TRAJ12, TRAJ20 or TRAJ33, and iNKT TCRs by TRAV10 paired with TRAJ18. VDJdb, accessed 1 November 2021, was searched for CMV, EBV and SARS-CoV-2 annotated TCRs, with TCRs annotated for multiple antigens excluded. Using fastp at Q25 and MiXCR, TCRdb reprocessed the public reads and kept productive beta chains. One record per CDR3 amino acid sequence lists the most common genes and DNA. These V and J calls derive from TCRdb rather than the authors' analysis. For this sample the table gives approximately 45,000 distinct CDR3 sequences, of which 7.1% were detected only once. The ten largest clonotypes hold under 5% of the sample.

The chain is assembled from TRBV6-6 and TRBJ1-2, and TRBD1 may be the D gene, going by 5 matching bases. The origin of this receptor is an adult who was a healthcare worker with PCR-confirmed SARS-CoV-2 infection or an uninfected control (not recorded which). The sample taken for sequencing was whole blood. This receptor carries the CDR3 CASRNTGGYTF. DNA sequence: TGTGCCAGCAGGAACACAGGAGGCTACACCTTC.